The 5 T cell receptor beta chains below come from one sample, sequenced in a study of graft-versus-host responses after intestinal transplantation. This table comes from immunoSEQ multiplex PCR, and its TCRdb copy is limited to in-frame clones, with some not included. The profile shows about 91,000 clones, approximately 89% of them singletons. These receptors have no identified antigens. The source was unstimulated CD4+ T cells sorted from spleen or lymph node cells, collected before transplant. The receptors were sampled from a human donor who was the organ donor for an intestinal transplant.

The rearrangement uses TRBV18 and TRBJ2-3; a weak D match, TRBD1 (6 bases). The V gene's germline CDR1 is KGHSH and CDR2 LQKENI. V lost 2 bases and J 1 base, leaving 16 bases between the germline ends. This CDR3 is 17 amino acids long. CDR3 amino acids: CASSPTIQGGGTDTQYF. The CDR3 nucleotides are TGTGCCAGCTCACCAACGATACAGGGCGGTGGCACAGATACGCAGTATTTT.

The chain employs TRBV7-9 and TRBJ2-6, with a tentative D call TRBD1 (5 bases). V shed 6 bases and J shed 0 bases, with 15 bases lying between them. Germline CDR1 is SEHNR and CDR2 is FQNEAQ (reference sequence). This CDR3 is 17 amino acids long. The CDR3 region is CASRNYRLSSGANVLTF. DNA of the CDR3: TGTGCCAGCAGGAACTACAGGCTCAGCTCTGGGGCCAACGTCCTGACTTTC. The entire variable domain, with the rest obtained from reference TRBV7-9 and TRBJ2-6, is as follows: DTGVSQNPRHKITKRGQNVTFRCDPISEHNRLYWYRQTLGQGPEFLTYFQNEAQLEKSRLLSDRFSAERPKGSFSTLEIQRTEQGDSAMYLCASRNYRLSSGANVLTFGAGSRLTVL.

This clone came up a few times. The chain combines TRBV5-6 with TRBJ1-1, with D possibly TRBD1 on 6 matching bases. V was shortened by 1 base and J by 4 bases, with 8 bases between the two germline ends. There are 13 residues in the CDR3. Germline V lookup: CDR1 SGHDT, CDR2 YYEEEE. The CDR3 loop is CASSLTGFTEAFF. The CDR3 DNA reads TGTGCCAGCAGCTTGACAGGGTTCACTGAAGCTTTCTTT.

The count of this clone is one. The chain is built from TRBV5-8 and TRBJ1-5; D remains unclear. The CDR3 has 14 residues. The ends were cut back, 2 bases at V and 4 bases at J, with 10 bases in the middle. Germline values: CDR1 SGHTS, CDR2 YDEGEE. This CDR3 is CASSFEVGNQPQHF. CDR3 coding DNA: TGTGCCAGCAGCTTCGAAGTCGGGAATCAGCCCCAGCATTTT.

V and J are TRBV29-1 and TRBJ1-1; D remains unclear. The germline V gene has CDR1 SQVTM and CDR2 ANQGSEA. The CDR3 is 13 residues long. The V and J ends lost 4 bases and 3 bases respectively, with 12 bases between them. The CDR3 region has the DNA TGCAGCGTTGTAAAATTCGGGGACACTGAAGCTTTCTTT. It is translated as CSVVKFGDTEAFF.